These 8 T cell receptor beta chains were all obtained from the same sample, sequenced in a study of T cell clonality in common variable immunodeficiency. Generated by immunoSEQ multiplex PCR, the TCRdb table keeps only in-frame clones and is missing some. Observed in the sample are around 30,000 clones, none of them singletons. The sample taken for sequencing was peripheral blood mononuclear cells. The receptors were gathered from a person aged 18 to 70 in good health.

Of note for this clone: The CDR3 extends 3 residues past the end of the read, so its final part is completed from the germline J gene. This chain joins TRBV6-1 and TRBJ1-2; D is unresolved. Per germline, CDR1 MNHNS and CDR2 SASEGT. The CDR3 length is 13 residues. Incomplete CDR3 DNA: TGTGCCAGCAGTGAAACTAGAGACTACGAC. Translated, it gives CASSETRDYD. The whole CDR3 protein reads CASSETRDYDYTF.

This clone appeared many times. The read falls 3 residues short of the CDR3 end, and the missing part is taken from the germline J gene. The genes are TRBV2 and TRBJ2-1, with 12 nucleotides matching TRBD2. Trimming took 7 bases from V and 7 from J; bases not matched to a gene: 5. The V gene's germline CDR1 is SNHLY and CDR2 FYNNEI. This CDR3 region has 14 residues. CDR3 sequence: CASTSGGGYNEQFF. The sequenced part of the CDR3 DNA is TGTGCCAGCACTAGCGGGGGGGGATATAATGAG.

This clone was detected ten times or more. With the read ending 3 residues before the CDR3 end, the germline J gene is used to fill in that end. The V call is TRBV2, the J call TRBJ1-2, with TRBD1 as a possible D gene (5 bases). Germline V lookup: CDR1 SNHLY, CDR2 FYNNEI. V was trimmed by 6 bases and J by 0 bases, leaving 8 bases between them. The CDR3 totals 13 residues. The sequenced part of the CDR3 DNA is TGTGCCAGCAGAGACAGCGCTAACTATGGC. Its protein is CASRDSANYG. The CDR3 reads in full as CASRDSANYGYTF.

This clone was seen ten or more times. The sequenced fragment ends 3 residues before the CDR3 boundary, so the rest is inferred from the germline J gene. This same CDR3 is encoded by further DNA sequences in the sample. The chain joins TRBV20-1 to TRBJ2-1, with 7 bases that match TRBD1. V lost 6 bases, J lost 9 bases, and 11 bases stayed unmatched. Per the germline V gene, CDR1 is DFQATT and CDR2 is SNEGSKA (reference sequence). The CDR3 extends over 13 amino acids. The CDR3 loop reads CSASEGAVAEQFF. The DNA read from the CDR3 is TGCAGTGCCTCAGAGGGGGCGGTAGCTGAG.

In regard to this clone: Relative to the germline gene, one junction end is altered; a read error may explain this. The DNA ends 3 residues before the CDR3 does, and the rest of the CDR3 is filled in from the germline J gene. The chain recombines TRBV7-9 with TRBJ1-6, with 7 bases matching TRBD1. This CDR3 is built from 14 residues. Per the germline V gene, CDR1 is SEHNR and CDR2 is FQNEAQ (reference sequence). CDR3 sequence reads: CASNLTGVVSPLHF. The CDR3 bases that were read are TGTGCCAGCAACTTAACAGGGGTGGTTTCACCC. The full variable domain, with the rest looked up from reference TRBV7-9 and TRBJ1-6, is DTGVSQNPRHKITKRGQNVTFRCDPISEHNRLYWYRQTLGQGPEFLTYFQNEAQLEKSRLLSDRFSAERPKGSFSTLEIQRTEQGDSAMYLCASNLTGVVSPLHFGNGTRLTVT.

This clone has a handful of counts. The read terminates 3 residues ahead of where the CDR3 ends, so the germline J gene completes it. The chain carries TRBV6-2 or TRBV6-3 and TRBJ2-4; 7 bases align to TRBD1. The germline CDR1 and CDR2 sequences are MNHEY and SVGEGT. The CDR3 consists of 15 residues. CDR3 residues: CASARTGEFNYGQYF. The CDR3 bases that were read are TGTGCCTCTGCCCGGACAGGTGAATTTAACTATGGT.

This clone was recorded many times. The covered CDR3 bases are TGTGCCAGCAGGCCGTCAACAGGGGGTAGTCAGCCC. This translates into CASRPSTGGSQP. The CDR3, in full, reads CASRPSTGGSQPQHF. The rearrangement uses TRBV6-2 or TRBV6-3 and TRBJ1-5; 8 bases map to TRBD1. The CDR3 end falls 3 residues outside the read, so it is completed with the germline J gene. J gave up 6 bases and V 6 bases, and 10 bases lay outside the gene matches. The V gene's germline CDR1 is MNHEY and CDR2 SVGEGT. CDR3 length: 15 residues.

In this sample, this clone turned up many times. The sequenced fragment ends 3 residues before the CDR3 boundary, so the rest is inferred from the germline J gene. V and J are TRBV29-1 and TRBJ1-2; D is ambiguous. Germline V lookup: CDR1 SQVTM, CDR2 ANQGSEA. This CDR3 region has 11 residues. The part of the CDR3 DNA that was read is TGCAGCGCCGCGGTCGAGAGGTAT. The encoded protein is CSAAVERY. The entire CDR3 reads CSAAVERYYTF.